A selection of T cell receptor beta chains follows, all from one sample in a study of blood T cell repertoires in COVID-19. The protocol was immunoSEQ multiplex PCR, while the TCRdb copy is restricted to in-frame clones and leaves out a portion. The table has about 150,000 clones, roughly nine tenths seen once. The specimen was peripheral blood. These receptors all stem from a man younger than 35 with COVID-19, enrolled during active disease. Both conserved end residues are part of each CDR3. The order of the fields is clone size, V gene, D gene, J gene, CDR3 DNA, CDR3 protein. D genes are given only for firm matches. Clone size is shown for a subset of rows, as once, few, many or a class of expanded clone.

>-|TRBV6-5|TRBD1|TRBJ2-1
TGTGCCAGCAGTTACTCGAACAGGGGTCCGTACAATGAGCAGTTCTTC
CASSYSNRGPYNEQFF
>-|TRBV6-5|TRBD1|TRBJ2-3
TGTGCCAGCAGTCGGACAGGGAGCACAGATACGCAGTATTTT
CASSRTGSTDTQYF
>-|TRBV6-2/TRBV6-3|TRBD2|TRBJ2-1
TGTGCCAGCAGTTCCGGCGGGATCCTAGCGGGAGGGAGAATTAGTAATGAGCAGTTCTTC
CASSSGGILAGGRISNEQFF
>-|TRBV5-1|-|TRBJ1-1
TGCGCCAGCAGCTTGGTCATGAACACTGAAGCTTTCTTT
CASSLVMNTEAFF
>once|TRBV30|TRBD1|TRBJ2-3
TGTGCCTGGGGGGGGACAGGGTTTTTGACAGATACGCAGTATTTT
CAWGGTGFLTDTQYF
>-|TRBV4-1|-|TRBJ2-4
TGCGCCAGCAGCCAAGAACCTCCTCCCGGTGTCATGAGGGACATTCAGTACTTC
CASSQEPPPGVMRDIQYF
>-|TRBV11-2|-|TRBJ2-7
TGTGCCAGCAGCCCACACCCCAAGTCCGGGTACGAGCAGTACTTC
CASSPHPKSGYEQYF
>-|TRBV11-2|TRBD1|TRBJ1-5
TGTGCCAGCAGCCCCGGACAGGGGTGGAATCAGCCCCAGCATTTT
CASSPGQGWNQPQHF
>-|TRBV28|TRBD1|TRBJ1-2
TGTGCCAGCAGTTTCTCCACAGGGGTCTATGGCTACACCTTC
CASSFSTGVYGYTF
>-|TRBV28|TRBD2|TRBJ2-1
TGTGCCAGCACCCCCTCCCTGGGGGGAGGGCCTTGGGATGAGCAGTTCTTC
CASTPSLGGGPWDEQFF